The 25 T cell receptor beta chains below all came from one sample that was sequenced in a study of cytomegalovirus exposure and HLA in healthy donors. PCR was performed using 60 Vbeta and 13 Jbeta primers. Using immunoSEQ multiplex PCR, the repertoire was profiled, and TCRdb retains in-frame clones only, with some absent. The profile covers approximately 130,000 clones, with around 75% appearing a single time and less than 4% taken by the ten largest. The sequenced sample consisted of PBMCs. These TCRs come from a man between 25 and 39 years old in good health and CMV-seronegative.

This clone was counted between two and nine times. The chain employs TRBV5-6 and TRBJ1-2, with D possibly being TRBD1 (6 bases). V was trimmed by 2 bases and J by 2 bases, leaving 16 bases between them. The CDR3 consists of 16 residues. Looked up from germline, CDR1 is SGHDT and CDR2 is YYEEEE. The CDR3 DNA reads as TGTGCCAGCAGCTTATACCAGGGGATCGTCAACTATGGCTACACCTTC. Translation: CASSLYQGIVNYGYTF.

In this sample, this clone turned up a few times. V and J are TRBV6-6 and TRBJ2-1; D is perhaps TRBD1 (6 bases). The CDR3 sequence is 14 residues long. In germline, CDR1 is MNHNY, CDR2 SVGAGI (reference sequence). Trimming removed 0 bases at V and 7 bases at J, with 10 bases between. DNA of the CDR3: TGTGCCAGCAGTTACTCTGGACAGATTAATGAGCAGTTCTTC. Translation gives CASSYSGQINEQFF.

The rearrangement uses TRBV7-9 and TRBJ1-4; D is ambiguous. CDR1 is SEHNR, CDR2 FQNEAQ, per germline (reference sequence). V was shortened by 1 base and J by 0 bases, with 9 bases between the two germline ends. The CDR3 has 16 residues. As DNA, the CDR3 is TGTGCCAGCAGCTTAGGCCAGGATGCAACTAATGAAAAACTGTTTTTT. Translation: CASSLGQDATNEKLFF.

The chain joins TRBV6-5 to TRBJ2-7; 13 bases agree with TRBD2. Germline V lookup: CDR1 MNHEY, CDR2 SVGAGI. V dropped 6 bases and J dropped 5; count of bases not matched to a gene: 7. There are 15 residues in the CDR3. In nucleotides, the CDR3 is TGTGCCAGCAGCTTAGGACTAGCGGGAGTAGACGAGCAGTACTTC. Its translation: CASSLGLAGVDEQYF.

This clone was counted a single time. The chain employs TRBV5-6 and TRBJ1-5, with D possibly matching TRBD1 (6 bases). With 1 base removed from V and 8 bases from J, the gap between germline ends came to 10 bases. Germline V gene data show CDR1 as SGHDT and CDR2 as YYEEEE. This CDR3 is 13 amino acids long. CDR3 protein: CASSLNRVEPQHF. In nucleotides, the CDR3 is TGTGCCAGCAGCTTGAACAGGGTTGAGCCCCAGCATTTT.

The chain carries TRBV2 and TRBJ2-7; TRBD1 agrees at 7 bases. V gave up 4 bases and J gave up 1 base; unmatched junction bases: 7. Germline values: CDR1 SNHLY, CDR2 FYNNEI. This CDR3 comprises 15 residues. The CDR3 loop is CASSARQGSSYEQYF. CDR3 nucleotide sequence: TGTGCCAGCAGTGCGAGACAGGGTAGTTCCTACGAGCAGTACTTC.

This chain connects TRBV30 to TRBJ2-1; possibly TRBD2 for D (5 bases). Germline CDR1 reads GTSNPN; CDR2 reads SVGIG (reference sequence). The CDR3 consists of 11 residues. CDR3: CSGSSYNEQFF. DNA for the CDR3: TGTTCTGGGAGCTCCTACAATGAGCAGTTCTTC.

This chain links TRBV11-2 with TRBJ2-3; 10 bases line up with TRBD2. Germline values: CDR1 SGHAT, CDR2 FQNNGV. The CDR3 is 15 residues long. V was pared by 3 bases and J by 3 bases, with 3 bases of the junction left unmatched. The CDR3 sequence: CASSFVAGGTDTQYF. CDR3 nucleotides: TGTGCCAGCAGCTTCGTAGCGGGGGGAACAGATACGCAGTATTTT.

The chain uses TRBV2 and TRBJ2-1; a possible D gene is TRBD2 (6 bases). V lost 6 bases and J lost 5, with 11 bases in between. Looked up from germline, CDR1 is SNHLY and CDR2 is FYNNEI. The CDR3 is made up of 13 amino acids. CDR3 sequence (DNA): TGTGCCAGCAGAATAGCGGCTCACAATGAGCAGTTCTTC. It specifies CASRIAAHNEQFF.

The chain uses TRBV27 and TRBJ2-2, with D possibly matching TRBD1 (5 bases). In germline, CDR1 is MNHEY, CDR2 SMNVEV (reference sequence). The CDR3 consists of 17 residues. V was trimmed by 3 bases and J by 0 bases, leaving 14 bases between them. CDR3 sequence reads: CASSFSTLRANTGELFF. The DNA of the CDR3 is TGTGCCAGCAGTTTCTCCACACTCAGGGCGAACACCGGGGAGCTGTTTTTT.

The chain recombines TRBV19 with TRBJ1-2; D is undetermined. There are 14 residues in the CDR3. Trimming cost V 10 bases and J 4 bases, with 19 bases left between them. CDR1 is LNHDA, CDR2 SQIVND, per germline (reference sequence). The CDR3 DNA is TGTGCCACCTCCGACCCAGGCGAGGGCTATGGCTACACCTTC. Its translation is CATSDPGEGYGYTF.

V gene TRBV6-5 combines with J gene TRBJ2-7; 7 bases align to TRBD1. Trimming removed 2 bases from V and 2 bases from J; junction bases left unmatched: 6. CDR1 is MNHEY and CDR2 is SVGAGI in the germline V gene. This CDR3 spans 15 amino acids. CDR3 amino acids: CASSYGRTGAYEQYF. CDR3 DNA: TGTGCCAGCAGTTACGGAAGGACAGGCGCCTACGAGCAGTACTTC.

The rearrangement links TRBV29-1 to TRBJ1-2; TRBD1 agrees at 8 bases. Per germline, CDR1 SQVTM and CDR2 ANQGSEA. This CDR3 is 12 amino acids long. Unmatched junction bases numbered 2, after V lost 6 bases and J lost 2 bases. CDR3 loop: CSVGQENYGYTF. DNA of the CDR3: TGCAGCGTGGGACAGGAAAACTATGGCTACACCTTC.

Turning to this clone: Since the CDR3 does not end with the conserved phenylalanine or tryptophan, this likely comes from a read error. The V call is TRBV5-1, the J call TRBJ1-1; 8 bases fit TRBD1. Germline lookup yields CDR1 SGHRS and CDR2 YFSETQ. With V trimmed by 7 bases and J by 4 bases, 9 bases remained unmatched. This CDR3 has 14 residues. CDR3 region: CASGTGLLGTEAFV. DNA of the CDR3: TGCGCCAGCGGGACAGGCTTATTAGGCACTGAAGCTTTCGTT.

CDR3 region: CASSRGQGYEQYF. CDR3 in DNA: TGCGCCAGCAGCCGGGGACAGGGCTACGAGCAGTACTTC. The V and J genes are TRBV5-1 and TRBJ2-7; TRBD1 matches at 9 bases. Germline lookup yields CDR1 SGHRS and CDR2 YFSETQ. This CDR3 is built from 13 residues. The trim removed 4 bases at V and 3 bases at J, leaving 2 bases unmatched.

V is TRBV25-1 and J is TRBJ1-1; 7 bases fit TRBD1. In germline, CDR1 is MGHDK, CDR2 SYGVNS. This CDR3 has 13 residues. V lost 4 bases to trimming and J lost 5 bases; unmatched junction nucleotides: 4. Written as DNA, the CDR3 is TGTGCCAGCAGTGTACGACAGGGAACTGAAGCTTTCTTT. Translation: CASSVRQGTEAFF. Full variable domain (remainder filled in from reference TRBV25-1 and TRBJ1-1): EADIYQTPRYLVIGTGKKITLECSQTMGHDKMYWYQQDPGMELHLIHYSYGVNSTEKGDLSSESTVSRIRTEHFPLTLESARPSHTSQYLCASSVRQGTEAFFGQGTRLTVV.

This clone was seen just once. The V and J genes are TRBV6-5 and TRBJ1-1; D may be TRBD1 (5 bases). V was pared by 4 bases and J by 7 bases, with 16 bases between. Per germline, CDR1 MNHEY and CDR2 SVGAGI. The CDR3 is 14 residues long. The CDR3: CASSSLGDWDEAFF. The CDR3 nucleotides are TGTGCCAGCAGTTCGCTAGGGGATTGGGATGAAGCTTTCTTT.

This chain joins TRBV7-6 and TRBJ2-7, with TRBD1 matching 7 bases. This CDR3 spans 17 amino acids. J was trimmed by 1 base and V by 5 bases; bases with no gene match: 14. Germline CDR1 is SGHVS and CDR2 is FNYEAQ. In DNA, the CDR3 is TGTGCCAGCAGCCCACGGACAGGTGCCCCCAATTCCTACGAGCAGTACTTC. It translates to CASSPRTGAPNSYEQYF.

J is TRBJ2-2 and V is TRBV5-4; perhaps TRBD1 as D (5 bases). This CDR3 has 16 residues. Trimming left V 0 bases short and J 5 bases short, with 14 bases between. From germline, CDR1 is SGHNT and CDR2 YYREEE (reference sequence). The CDR3 region has the DNA TGTGCCAGCAGCTTGGATGGGGCTGGGGTAACCGGGGAGCTGTTTTTT. Residues: CASSLDGAGVTGELFF.

DNA of the CDR3: TGTGCCAGCAACTTCGGACAGTCGAACACTGAAGCTTTCTTT. Protein: CASNFGQSNTEAFF. The chain is built from TRBV6-1 and TRBJ1-1; possible D gene TRBD1, 6 bases. Germline V gene lookup returns CDR1 MNHNS and CDR2 SASEGT. The ends were cut back, 7 bases at V and 1 base at J, with 13 bases in the middle. CDR3 length: 14 residues.

This chain links TRBV7-2 with TRBJ2-2, with D perhaps TRBD1 (5 bases). V gave up 5 bases and J gave up 0 bases, with 13 bases separating them. Germline CDR1 reads SGHTA; CDR2 reads FQGNSA. This CDR3 is built from 16 residues. The CDR3 loop is CASSIRQPANTGELFF. As DNA, the CDR3 is TGTGCCAGCAGCATCCGACAGCCTGCGAACACCGGGGAGCTGTTTTTT. The complete variable domain, with remaining parts taken from reference TRBV7-2 and TRBJ2-2, reads GAGVSQSPSNKVTEKGKDVELRCDPISGHTALYWYRQSLGQGLEFLIYFQGNSAPDKSGLPSDRFSAERTGGSVSTLTIQRTQQEDSAVYLCASSIRQPANTGELFFGEGSRLTVL.

This sequence joins TRBV27 and TRBJ2-3; 15 bases align to TRBD2. Germline CDR1 MNHEY, CDR2 SMNVEV (reference sequence). V dropped 6 bases and J dropped 6; count of bases not matched to a gene: 10. The CDR3 is 17 amino acids. In nucleotides, the CDR3 is TGTGCCAGCAGCCCCAGGACTAGCGGGAGGGCCATGGATACGCAGTATTTT. Protein sequence: CASSPRTSGRAMDTQYF.

V is TRBV6-6 and J is TRBJ1-2, with D unclear. Looked up from germline, CDR1 is MNHNY and CDR2 is SVGAGI (reference sequence). This CDR3 contains 13 residues. V was pared by 6 bases and J by 6 bases, with 14 bases between. The CDR3 here is CASRPNLGHGYTF. DNA of the CDR3: TGTGCCAGCAGGCCCAACCTCGGTCATGGCTACACCTTC.

The chain is built from TRBV7-9 and TRBJ2-1, with 7 bases that match TRBD1. The germline V gene has CDR1 SEHNR and CDR2 FQNEAQ (reference sequence). V lost 1 base and J lost 3; bases outside the gene matches: 9. The CDR3 length is 17 residues. The CDR3 nucleotides are TGTGCCAGCAGCTTAGTAGCCGGGACAGACAGCTACAATGAGCAGTTCTTC. Translated: CASSLVAGTDSYNEQFF.

This clone was recorded a few times. This chain connects TRBV7-8 to TRBJ2-5, with a weak D call TRBD2 (6 bases). CDR3 size: 12 residues. V was clipped by 5 bases and J by 9 bases, with 13 bases between them. From germline, CDR1 is SGHVS and CDR2 FQNEAQ. DNA of the CDR3: TGTGCCAGCAGCCCTCTGGGGGGTGCCCAGTACTTC. This codes for CASSPLGGAQYF.